These T cell receptor beta chains were read from a single sample in a study of cytomegalovirus exposure and HLA in healthy donors. The data were produced by immunoSEQ multiplex PCR, yet TCRdb's version contains in-frame clones alone and is incomplete. The profile covers under 150,000 clones, with about 77% appearing a single time and around 1.5% taken by the ten largest. What was sequenced was PBMCs. These receptors were collected from a middle-aged woman in good health and CMV-seronegative. Both conserved end residues are part of each CDR3. The D gene is left open where the match is weak.

TRBJ1-2	TRBV6-1	.	TGTGCCAGCCGTAGACCACAGGGCTATGGCTACACCTTC	CASRRPQGYGYTF
TRBJ1-1	TRBV6-5	TRBD1	TGTGCCAGCAGTCGACAGGGAGTGGAAACTGAAGCTTTCTTT	CASSRQGVETEAFF
TRBJ1-1	TRBV7-9	.	TGTGCCAGCAGCTTAGCGAGGAGGACTGAAGCTTTCTTT	CASSLARRTEAFF
TRBJ1-1	TRBV5-4	.	TGTGCCAGCAGCTTGGGGGCCACCCCGAACACTGAAGCTTTCTTT	CASSLGATPNTEAFF
TRBJ2-7	TRBV7-9	.	TGTGCCAGCAGCTTAGAAGCAGTGGAGCGCGAGCAGTACTTC	CASSLEAVEREQYF
TRBJ1-1	TRBV18	.	TGTGCCAGCTCACCGACAGTGAACACTGAAGCTTTCTTT	CASSPTVNTEAFF
TRBJ2-2	TRBV10-3	TRBD1	TGTGCCATCAGTGACGGGGACAGGGCTCGCACCGGGGAGCTGTTTTTT	CAISDGDRARTGELFF
TRBJ2-3	TRBV10-3	TRBD2	TGTGCCATCAGTGGGGCGGGGGGGCCTACAGATACGCAGTATTTT	CAISGAGGPTDTQYF
TRBJ1-6	TRBV6-5	.	TGTGCCAGCAGTGAAGCGGCGGTGCGAGCCCTCCACTTT	CASSEAAVRALHF
TRBJ2-5	TRBV18	TRBD2	TGTGCCAGCTCACCACCGGCGGGGGGGCAAGAGACCCAGTACTTC	CASSPPAGGQETQYF
TRBJ2-7	TRBV19	.	TGTGCCACTCAGCAGGGGACCTACGAGCAGTACTTC	CATQQGTYEQYF
TRBJ1-2	TRBV5-6	.	TGTGCCAGCAGCTTGGCCGGGCGGGGCGGCTACACCTTC	CASSLAGRGGYTF